The 10 T cell receptor beta chains listed next were all sequenced from one sample in a study of blood T cell repertoires in COVID-19. Profiled with immunoSEQ multiplex PCR; TCRdb holds only in-frame clones, not every one. The repertoire holds approximately 90,000 clones, with 75% to 90% as singletons. Sequencing was done on a sample of peripheral blood. The receptor source for this set is a woman older than 75 with acute or convalescent COVID-19.

V usage is TRBV3-1 (or the pseudogene TRBV3-2) and J usage is TRBJ1-2; D is unresolved. Trimming took 0 bases from V and 4 from J, leaving 12 bases between them. The CDR3 is 15 amino acids. The germline gives CDR1 LGHDT, CDR2 YNNKEL (reference sequence). CDR3 region: CASSQDFRSLYGYTF. The CDR3 DNA reads TGTGCCAGCAGCCAAGATTTTCGGTCTCTCTATGGCTACACCTTC.

This clone came up once. This rearrangement joins TRBV19 to TRBJ1-5; TRBD1 is a possible D gene (5 bases). Germline-derived CDR1 and CDR2 are LNHDA and SQIVND (reference sequence). This CDR3 has 15 residues. The V end was cut by 2 bases, the J end by 5 bases, with 13 bases between. The CDR3 coding sequence is TGTGCCAGTAGTATAAGGGGCTCAGCTCATCAGCCCCAGCATTTT. Encoded protein: CASSIRGSAHQPQHF.

The chain carries TRBV7-8 and TRBJ2-5; 16 bases line up with TRBD2. V gave up 5 bases and J gave up 2 bases; unmatched junction bases: 8. The germline V gene has CDR1 SGHVS and CDR2 FQNEAQ. CDR3 length: 18 amino acids. The DNA of the CDR3 is TGTGCCAGCAGCGCCGGGACTAGCGGGGGGGCCAATCAAGAGACCCAGTACTTC. It translates to CASSAGTSGGANQETQYF. Filled out from reference TRBV7-8 and TRBJ2-5, the complete variable domain reads GAGVSQSPRYKVAKRGQDVALRCDPISGHVSLFWYQQALGQGPEFLTYFQNEAQLDKSGLPSDRFFAERPEGSVSTLKIQRTQQEDSAVYLCASSAGTSGGANQETQYFGPGTRLLVL.

The chain employs TRBV19 and TRBJ1-2; the D gene is possibly TRBD1 (5 bases). Germline V gene sequence: CDR1 LNHDA, CDR2 SQIVND (reference sequence). The CDR3 contains 13 residues. Trimming took 7 bases from V and 7 from J, leaving 16 bases between them. CDR3 DNA: TGTGCCAGTACCGGAGGGGTGACGGCTGGCTACACCTTC. Translating gives CASTGGVTAGYTF.

The CDR3 here is CASSQEGGSLLYGYTF. The CDR3, as DNA: TGTGCCAGCAGCCAAGAGGGGGGGTCCCTACTCTATGGCTACACCTTC. The chain employs TRBV4-2 and TRBJ1-2; weak D call: TRBD1 (5 bases). This CDR3 contains 16 residues. Germline V gives CDR1 LGHNA, CDR2 YNFKEQ. V lost 0 bases and J lost 4, with 15 bases in between.

The rearrangement uses TRBV5-1 and TRBJ1-1, with D unresolved. V was pared by 0 bases and J by 5 bases, with 5 bases between. Per germline, CDR1 SGHRS and CDR2 YFSETQ. The CDR3 loop spans 12 amino acids. The CDR3 nucleotides read TGCGCCAGCAGCTTGGTAGAGACTGAAGCTTTCTTT. It is translated as CASSLVETEAFF.

This clone was seen only once. This rearrangement joins TRBV2 to TRBJ2-7; 12 positions agree with TRBD2. Germline V gene data show CDR1 as SNHLY and CDR2 as FYNNEI. The V gene end was trimmed by 6 bases and the J gene end by 7 bases; junction bases not matched to a gene: 7. CDR3 size: 14 residues. CDR3 loop: CASSLAGGAFEQYF. The CDR3 nucleotides are TGTGCCAGCAGCCTAGCGGGGGGGGCTTTTGAGCAGTACTTC.

The chain links TRBV5-1 to TRBJ2-7, with TRBD1 identical over 9 bases. The J segment lost 9 bases and the V segment lost 1 base, leaving 5 bases of the junction unmatched. Germline-derived CDR1 and CDR2 are SGHRS and YFSETQ. There are 13 residues in the CDR3. Here the CDR3 reads CASSLNRGPVQYF. In nucleotides, the CDR3 is TGCGCCAGCAGCTTGAACAGGGGGCCAGTGCAGTACTTC.

J is TRBJ1-2 and V is TRBV30, with a possible D match to TRBD1 (6 bases). This CDR3 spans 15 amino acids. V lost 0 bases, J lost 4 bases, and 15 bases lay in between. Germline CDR1 and CDR2: GTSNPN and SVGIG (reference sequence). The CDR3 protein is CAWSVHPGAIYGYTF. The CDR3 DNA follows: TGTGCCTGGAGTGTACACCCAGGGGCTATCTATGGCTACACCTTC. Full variable domain (outside the CDR3, taken from reference TRBV30 and TRBJ1-2): SQTIHQWPATLVQPVGSPLSLECTVEGTSNPNLYWYRQAAGRGLQLLFYSVGIGQISSEVPQNLSASRPQDRQFILSSKKLLLSDSGFYLCAWSVHPGAIYGYTFGSGTRLTVV.

The chain has TRBV5-5 and TRBJ1-2; unclear D gene. Germline CDR1 is SGHKS and CDR2 is YYEKEE (reference sequence). Trimming left V 3 bases short and J 1 base short, with 13 bases between. This CDR3 region has 15 residues. The chain's CDR3 is CASSSGLSINYGYTF. CDR3 bases: TGTGCCAGCAGCTCTGGGCTATCAATTAACTATGGCTACACCTTC.